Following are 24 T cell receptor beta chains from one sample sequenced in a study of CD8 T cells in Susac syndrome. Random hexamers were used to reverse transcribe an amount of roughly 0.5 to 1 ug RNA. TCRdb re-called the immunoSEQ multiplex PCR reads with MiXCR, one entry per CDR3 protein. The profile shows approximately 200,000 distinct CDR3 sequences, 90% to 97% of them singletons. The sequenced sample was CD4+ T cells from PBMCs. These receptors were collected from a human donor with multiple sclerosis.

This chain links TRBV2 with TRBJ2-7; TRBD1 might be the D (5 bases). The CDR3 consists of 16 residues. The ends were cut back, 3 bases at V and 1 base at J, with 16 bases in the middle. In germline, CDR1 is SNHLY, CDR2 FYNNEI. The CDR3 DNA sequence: TGTGCCAGCAGTGATCCGCCGGACATCTTATCCTACGAGCAGTACTTC. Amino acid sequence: CASSDPPDILSYEQYF.

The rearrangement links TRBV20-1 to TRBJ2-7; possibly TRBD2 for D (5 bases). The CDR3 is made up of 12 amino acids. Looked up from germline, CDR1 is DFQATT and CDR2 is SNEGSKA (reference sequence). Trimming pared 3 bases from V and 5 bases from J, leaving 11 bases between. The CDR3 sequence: CSASGVSDEQYF. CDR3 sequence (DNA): TGCAGTGCTAGCGGGGTATCCGACGAGCAGTACTTC.

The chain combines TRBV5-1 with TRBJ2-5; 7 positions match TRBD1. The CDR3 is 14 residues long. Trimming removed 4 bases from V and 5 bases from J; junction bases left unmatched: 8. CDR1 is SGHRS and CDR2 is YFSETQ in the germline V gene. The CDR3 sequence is CASSPRQGGETQYF. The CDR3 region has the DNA TGCGCCAGCAGCCCGCGACAGGGTGGGGAGACCCAGTACTTC.

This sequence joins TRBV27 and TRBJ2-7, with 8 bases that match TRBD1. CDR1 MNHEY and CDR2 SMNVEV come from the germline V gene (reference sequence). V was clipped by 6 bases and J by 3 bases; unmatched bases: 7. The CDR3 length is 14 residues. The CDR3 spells CASSYSGGGYEQYF. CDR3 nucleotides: TGTGCCAGCAGCTACTCAGGGGGCGGCTACGAGCAGTACTTC.

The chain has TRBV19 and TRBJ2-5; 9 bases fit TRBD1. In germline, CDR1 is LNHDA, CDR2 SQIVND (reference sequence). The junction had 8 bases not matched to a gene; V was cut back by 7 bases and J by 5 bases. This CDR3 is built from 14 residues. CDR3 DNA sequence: TGTGCCAGTAACCCGGGACAGGGTTGGGAGACCCAGTACTTC. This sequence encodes CASNPGQGWETQYF.

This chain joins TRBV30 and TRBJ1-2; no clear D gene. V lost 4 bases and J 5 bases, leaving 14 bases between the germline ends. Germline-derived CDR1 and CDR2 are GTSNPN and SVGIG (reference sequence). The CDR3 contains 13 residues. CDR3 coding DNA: TGTGCCTGGAACATAGGACTTAGTTATGGCTACACCTTC. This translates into CAWNIGLSYGYTF. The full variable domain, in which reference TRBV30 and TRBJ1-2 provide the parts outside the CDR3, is SQTIHQWPATLVQPVGSPLSLECTVEGTSNPNLYWYRQAAGRGLQLLFYSVGIGQISSEVPQNLSASRPQDRQFILSSKKLLLSDSGFYLCAWNIGLSYGYTFGSGTRLTVV.

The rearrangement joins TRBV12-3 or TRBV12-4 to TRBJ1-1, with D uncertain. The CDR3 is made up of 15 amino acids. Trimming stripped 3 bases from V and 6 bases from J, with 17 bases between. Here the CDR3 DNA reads TGTGCCAGCAGTTTTTTCAGGTCCCCCCCGCCTGAAGCTTTCTTT. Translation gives CASSFFRSPPPEAFF.

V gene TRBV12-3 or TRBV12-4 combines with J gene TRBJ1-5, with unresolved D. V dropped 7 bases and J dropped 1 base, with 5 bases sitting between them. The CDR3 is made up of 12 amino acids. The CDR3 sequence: CASKYSNQPQHF. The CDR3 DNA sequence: TGTGCCAGCAAGTACAGCAATCAGCCCCAGCATTTT.

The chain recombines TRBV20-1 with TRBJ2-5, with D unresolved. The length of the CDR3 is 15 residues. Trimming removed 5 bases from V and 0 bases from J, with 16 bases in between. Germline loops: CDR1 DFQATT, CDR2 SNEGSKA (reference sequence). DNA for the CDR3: TGCAGTGCTGGCAGACCTTTCACCTACCAAGAGACCCAGTACTTC. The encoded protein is CSAGRPFTYQETQYF.

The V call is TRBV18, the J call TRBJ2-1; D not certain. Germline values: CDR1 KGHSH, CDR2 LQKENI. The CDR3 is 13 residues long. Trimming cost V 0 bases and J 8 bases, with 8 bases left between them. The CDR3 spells CASSPPSVDEQFF. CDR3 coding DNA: TGTGCCAGCTCACCACCCAGTGTCGATGAGCAGTTCTTC.

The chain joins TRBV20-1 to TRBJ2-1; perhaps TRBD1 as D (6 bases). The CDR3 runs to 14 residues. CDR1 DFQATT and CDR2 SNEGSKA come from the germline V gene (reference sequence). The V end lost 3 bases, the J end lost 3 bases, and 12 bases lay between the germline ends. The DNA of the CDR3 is TGCAGTGCTAGCGGCAGGGGCCTCTACAATGAGCAGTTCTTC. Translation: CSASGRGLYNEQFF.

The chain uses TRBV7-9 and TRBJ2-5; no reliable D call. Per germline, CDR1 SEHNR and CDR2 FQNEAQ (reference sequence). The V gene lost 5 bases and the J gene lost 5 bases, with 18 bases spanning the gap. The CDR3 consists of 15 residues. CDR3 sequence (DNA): TGTGCCAGCAGCCAACTTAAATATAGCCGGGAGACCCAGTACTTC. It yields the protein CASSQLKYSRETQYF.

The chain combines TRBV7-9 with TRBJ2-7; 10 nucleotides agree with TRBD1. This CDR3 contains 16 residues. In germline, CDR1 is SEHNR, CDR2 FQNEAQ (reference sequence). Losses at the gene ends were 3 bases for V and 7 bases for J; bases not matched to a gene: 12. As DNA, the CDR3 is TGTGCCAGCAGCTTCTACCGGGACAGGGGATCTGGTGAGCAGTACTTC. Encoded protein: CASSFYRDRGSGEQYF. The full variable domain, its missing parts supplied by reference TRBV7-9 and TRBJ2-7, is DTGVSQNPRHKITKRGQNVTFRCDPISEHNRLYWYRQTLGQGPEFLTYFQNEAQLEKSRLLSDRFSAERPKGSFSTLEIQRTEQGDSAMYLCASSFYRDRGSGEQYFGPGTRLTVT.

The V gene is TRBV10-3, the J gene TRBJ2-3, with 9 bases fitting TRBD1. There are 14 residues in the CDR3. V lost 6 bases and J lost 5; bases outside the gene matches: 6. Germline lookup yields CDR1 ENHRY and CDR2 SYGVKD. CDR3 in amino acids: CAIRTDRGEDTQYF. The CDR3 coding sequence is TGTGCCATCAGGACCGACAGGGGGGAAGATACGCAGTATTTT.

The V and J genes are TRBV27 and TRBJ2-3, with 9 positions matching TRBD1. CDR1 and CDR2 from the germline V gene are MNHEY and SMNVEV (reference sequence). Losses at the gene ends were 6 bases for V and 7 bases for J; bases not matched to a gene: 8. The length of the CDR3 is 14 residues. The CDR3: CASRRTGGRNTQYF. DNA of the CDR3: TGTGCCAGCAGACGTACAGGGGGCCGGAATACGCAGTATTTT.

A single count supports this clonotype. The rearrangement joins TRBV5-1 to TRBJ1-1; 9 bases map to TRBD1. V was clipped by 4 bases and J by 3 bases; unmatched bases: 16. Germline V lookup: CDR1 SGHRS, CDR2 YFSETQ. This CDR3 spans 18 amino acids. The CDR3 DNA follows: TGCGCCAGCAGCCCGGGAGGCGGGACAGGGTCAACATACACTGAAGCTTTCTTT. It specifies CASSPGGGTGSTYTEAFF.

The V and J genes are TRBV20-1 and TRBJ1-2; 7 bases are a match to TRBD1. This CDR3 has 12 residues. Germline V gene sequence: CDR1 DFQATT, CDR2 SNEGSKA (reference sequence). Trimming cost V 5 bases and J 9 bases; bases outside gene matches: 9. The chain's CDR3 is CSARDRGKSYTF. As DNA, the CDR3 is TGCAGTGCTCGGGACAGAGGAAAAAGCTACACCTTC.

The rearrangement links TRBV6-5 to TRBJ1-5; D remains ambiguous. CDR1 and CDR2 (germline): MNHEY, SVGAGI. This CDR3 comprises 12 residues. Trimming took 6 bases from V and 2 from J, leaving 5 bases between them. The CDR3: CASRKGNQPQHF. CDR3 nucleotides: TGTGCCAGCAGGAAGGGCAATCAGCCCCAGCATTTT.

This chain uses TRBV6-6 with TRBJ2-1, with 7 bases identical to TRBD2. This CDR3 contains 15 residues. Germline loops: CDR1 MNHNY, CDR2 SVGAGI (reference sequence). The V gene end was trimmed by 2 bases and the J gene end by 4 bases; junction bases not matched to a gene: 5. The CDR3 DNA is TGTGCCAGCAGTTACACGGGGGGACGGTACAATGAGCAGTTCTTC. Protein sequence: CASSYTGGRYNEQFF.

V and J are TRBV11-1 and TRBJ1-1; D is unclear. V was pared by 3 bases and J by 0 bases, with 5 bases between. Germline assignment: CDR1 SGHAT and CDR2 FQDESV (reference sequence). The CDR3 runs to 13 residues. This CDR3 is CASSFGLNTEAFF. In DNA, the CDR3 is TGTGCCAGCAGCTTCGGTTTGAACACTGAAGCTTTCTTT.

The CDR3 bases are TGTGCCAGCACCTGGGACAGGGGAGCCGAGCAGTACTTC. Translated: CASTWDRGAEQYF. The J gene is TRBJ2-7, the V gene TRBV7-2, with TRBD1 identical over 10 bases. The CDR3 extends over 13 amino acids. Germline values: CDR1 SGHTA, CDR2 FQGNSA. Trimming took 7 bases from V and 6 from J; bases not matched to a gene: 6.

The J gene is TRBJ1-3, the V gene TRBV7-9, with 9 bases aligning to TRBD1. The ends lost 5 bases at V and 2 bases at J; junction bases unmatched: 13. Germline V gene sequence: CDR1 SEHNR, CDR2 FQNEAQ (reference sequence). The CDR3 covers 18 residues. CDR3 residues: CASSANPGTGRPGNTIYF. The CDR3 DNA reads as TGTGCCAGCAGCGCCAACCCCGGGACAGGGAGACCTGGAAACACCATATATTTT. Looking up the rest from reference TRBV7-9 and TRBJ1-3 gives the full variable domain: DTGVSQNPRHKITKRGQNVTFRCDPISEHNRLYWYRQTLGQGPEFLTYFQNEAQLEKSRLLSDRFSAERPKGSFSTLEIQRTEQGDSAMYLCASSANPGTGRPGNTIYFGEGSWLTVV.

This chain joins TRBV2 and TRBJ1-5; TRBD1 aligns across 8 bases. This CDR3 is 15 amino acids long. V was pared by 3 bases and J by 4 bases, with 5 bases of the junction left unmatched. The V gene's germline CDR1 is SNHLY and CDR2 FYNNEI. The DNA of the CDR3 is TGTGCCAGCAGTGAGAAGGACAGGGCAAATCAGCCCCAGCATTTT. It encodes CASSEKDRANQPQHF. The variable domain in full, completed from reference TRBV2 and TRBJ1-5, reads EPEVTQTPSHQVTQMGQEVILRCVPISNHLYFYWYRQILGQKVEFLVSFYNNEISEKSEIFDDQFSVERPDGSNFTLKIRSTKLEDSAMYFCASSEKDRANQPQHFGDGTRLSIL.

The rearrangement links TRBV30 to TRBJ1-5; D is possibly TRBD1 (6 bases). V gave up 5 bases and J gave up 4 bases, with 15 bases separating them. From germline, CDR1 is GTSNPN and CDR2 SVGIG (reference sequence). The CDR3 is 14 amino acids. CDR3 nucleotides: TGTGCCTGGGGCCGAGGAGGGGGAAATCAGCCCCAGCATTTT. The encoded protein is CAWGRGGGNQPQHF.